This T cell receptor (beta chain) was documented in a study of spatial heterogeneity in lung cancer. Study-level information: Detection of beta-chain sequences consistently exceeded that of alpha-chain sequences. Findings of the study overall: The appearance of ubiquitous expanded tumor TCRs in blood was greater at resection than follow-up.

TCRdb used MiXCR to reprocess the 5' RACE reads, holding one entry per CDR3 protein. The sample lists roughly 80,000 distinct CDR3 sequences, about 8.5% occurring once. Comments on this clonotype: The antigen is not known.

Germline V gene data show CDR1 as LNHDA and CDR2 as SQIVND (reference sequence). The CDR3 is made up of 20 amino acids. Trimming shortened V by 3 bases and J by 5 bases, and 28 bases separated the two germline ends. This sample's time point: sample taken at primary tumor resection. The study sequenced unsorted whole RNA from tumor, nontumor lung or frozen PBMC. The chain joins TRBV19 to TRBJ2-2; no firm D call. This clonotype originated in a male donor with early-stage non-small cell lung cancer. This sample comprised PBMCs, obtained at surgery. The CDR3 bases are TGTGCCAGTAGTATTGGCCCCGGTTTCGCGGAGTCTAGGGCGACCGGGGAGCTGTTTTTT. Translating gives CASSIGPGFAESRATGELFF.